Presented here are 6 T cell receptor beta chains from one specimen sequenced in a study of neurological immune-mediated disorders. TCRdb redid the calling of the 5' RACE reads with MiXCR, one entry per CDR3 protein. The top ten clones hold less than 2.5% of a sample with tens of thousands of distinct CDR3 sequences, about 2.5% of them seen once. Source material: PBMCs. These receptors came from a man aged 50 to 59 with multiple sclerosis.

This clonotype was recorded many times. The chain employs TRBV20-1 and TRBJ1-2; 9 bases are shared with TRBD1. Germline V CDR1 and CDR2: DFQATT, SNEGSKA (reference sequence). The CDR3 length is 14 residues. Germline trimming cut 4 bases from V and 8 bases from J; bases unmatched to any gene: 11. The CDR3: CSATSVGQGNGYTF. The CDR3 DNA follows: TGCAGTGCTACGTCCGTCGGACAGGGGAACGGCTACACCTTC.

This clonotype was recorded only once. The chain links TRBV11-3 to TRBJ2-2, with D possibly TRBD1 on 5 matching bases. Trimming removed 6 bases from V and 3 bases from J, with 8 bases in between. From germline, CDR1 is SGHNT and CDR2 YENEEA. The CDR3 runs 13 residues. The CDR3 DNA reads TGTGCCAGCAGTCTACAGGACACCGGGGAGCTGTTTTTT. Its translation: CASSLQDTGELFF.

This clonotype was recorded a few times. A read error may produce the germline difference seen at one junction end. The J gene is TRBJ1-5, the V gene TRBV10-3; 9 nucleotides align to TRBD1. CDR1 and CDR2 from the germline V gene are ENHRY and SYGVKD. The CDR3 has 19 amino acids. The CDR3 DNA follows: TGTGCCATCAGTGAATACATGGGACAGGGTGGTTGGGGCAATCAGCCCCAGAATTTT. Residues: CAISEYMGQGGWGNQPQNF.

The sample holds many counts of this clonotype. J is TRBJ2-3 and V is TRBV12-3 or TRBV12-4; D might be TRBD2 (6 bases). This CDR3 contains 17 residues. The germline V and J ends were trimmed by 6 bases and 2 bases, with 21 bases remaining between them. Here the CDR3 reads CASRPKPWTIHTDTQYF. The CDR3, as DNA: TGTGCCAGCAGGCCAAAGCCGTGGACTATCCACACAGATACGCAGTATTTT.

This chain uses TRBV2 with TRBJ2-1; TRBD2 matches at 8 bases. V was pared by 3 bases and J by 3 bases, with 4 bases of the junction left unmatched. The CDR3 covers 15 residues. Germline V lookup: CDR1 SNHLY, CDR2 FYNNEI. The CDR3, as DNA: TGTGCCAGCAGTGACAGCGGGGGACGCTACAATGAGCAGTTCTTC. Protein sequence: CASSDSGGRYNEQFF. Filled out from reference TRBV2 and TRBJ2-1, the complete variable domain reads EPEVTQTPSHQVTQMGQEVILRCVPISNHLYFYWYRQILGQKVEFLVSFYNNEISEKSEIFDDQFSVERPDGSNFTLKIRSTKLEDSAMYFCASSDSGGRYNEQFFGPGTRLTVL.

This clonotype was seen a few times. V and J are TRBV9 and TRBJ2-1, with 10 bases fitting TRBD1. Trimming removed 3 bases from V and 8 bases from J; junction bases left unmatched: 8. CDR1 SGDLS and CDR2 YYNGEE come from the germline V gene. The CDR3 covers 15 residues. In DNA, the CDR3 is TGTGCCAGCAGCGAGACAGGGGGCGACTATCATGAGCAGTTCTTC. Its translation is CASSETGGDYHEQFF.